One and the same sample provided the 15 T cell receptor beta chains below, sequenced in a study of long-term antiretroviral therapy in people with HIV. Version v3.0 of the immunoSEQ assay ran at survey level. Produced via immunoSEQ multiplex PCR; TCRdb's table is partial and in-frame only. The table shows roughly 20,000 clones, with over 80% occurring only once. The sample in question was unsorted PBMCs, obtained roughly 4 years after starting antiretroviral therapy. All receptors come from a man aged 18-30 years with HIV.

This chain uses TRBV6-8 with TRBJ2-2; TRBD2 matches 9 bases. This CDR3 region has 17 residues. Germline CDR1 MNHGY, CDR2 SAAAGT. V gave up 3 bases and J gave up 3 bases; unmatched junction bases: 8. The CDR3 bases are TGTGCCAGCAGTTATTGGCAGCGGGGGGACCACACCGGGGAGCTGTTTTTT. Translated, it gives CASSYWQRGDHTGELFF.

The chain is built from TRBV2 and TRBJ1-5; D gene unclear. V shed 8 bases and J shed 6 bases, with 11 bases lying between them. Germline CDR1 reads SNHLY; CDR2 reads FYNNEI. The CDR3 has 12 amino acids. CDR3 sequence reads: CASVLGVQPQHF. The CDR3 DNA is TGTGCCAGCGTTCTAGGCGTTCAGCCCCAGCATTTT. The full variable domain, in which reference TRBV2 and TRBJ1-5 provide the parts outside the CDR3, is EPEVTQTPSHQVTQMGQEVILRCVPISNHLYFYWYRQILGQKVEFLVSFYNNEISEKSEIFDDQFSVERPDGSNFTLKIRSTKLEDSAMYFCASVLGVQPQHFGDGTRLSIL.

The V call is TRBV6-1, the J call TRBJ1-6, with unresolved D. Germline V gene lookup returns CDR1 MNHNS and CDR2 SASEGT. The CDR3 length is 16 residues. Trimming removed 1 base at V and 4 bases at J, with 11 bases between. The chain's CDR3 is CASSEGAGLYNSPLHF. The DNA for the CDR3 is TGTGCCAGCAGTGAAGGGGCAGGTCTTTATAATTCACCCCTCCACTTT.

This clone occurred a few times. The rearrangement uses TRBV27 and TRBJ2-5, with D maybe TRBD2 (6 bases). The CDR3 totals 15 residues. Looked up from germline, CDR1 is MNHEY and CDR2 is SMNVEV (reference sequence). V dropped 3 bases and J dropped 5 bases, with 16 bases sitting between them. The CDR3 DNA sequence: TGTGCCAGCAGTTTTTCTGGCGGGGAGTGGGAGACCCAGTACTTC. As protein: CASSFSGGEWETQYF.

This clone was seen only a few times. The J gene is TRBJ1-4, the V gene TRBV25-1; possible D gene TRBD1, 6 bases. Germline-derived CDR1 and CDR2 are MGHDK and SYGVNS. V was pared by 0 bases and J by 8 bases, with 16 bases between. The CDR3 is made up of 16 amino acids. CDR3 protein: CASSEYGTVDSEKLFF. In nucleotides, the CDR3 is TGTGCCAGCAGTGAATACGGAACGGTGGACAGCGAAAAACTGTTTTTT.

The gene calls are TRBV6-5 and TRBJ1-1; D ambiguous. Trimming cost V 0 bases and J 4 bases, with 12 bases left between them. Germline CDR1 is MNHEY and CDR2 is SVGAGI. The CDR3 is 15 residues long. Here the CDR3 reads CASSYSSMVVTEAFF. CDR3 coding DNA: TGTGCCAGCAGTTACTCATCAATGGTGGTCACTGAAGCTTTCTTT.

The V and J genes are TRBV11-2 and TRBJ2-5, with a possible D match to TRBD2 (5 bases). Germline CDR1 is SGHAT and CDR2 is FQNNGV. Between the trimmed V and J ends, which lost 5 bases and 2 bases, there was a span of 9 bases. The CDR3 runs to 13 residues. The CDR3 region is CASSAAEQETQYF. The CDR3 coding sequence is TGTGCCAGCAGCGCAGCGGAGCAAGAGACCCAGTACTTC.

The genes are TRBV29-1 and TRBJ2-3; possibly TRBD2 for D (6 bases). Germline values: CDR1 SQVTM, CDR2 ANQGSEA. CDR3 size: 13 residues. V lost 7 bases to trimming and J lost 0 bases, with 11 bases between them. The CDR3 is CSARRGSTDTQYF. Written as DNA, the CDR3 is TGCAGCGCGAGGCGGGGCAGCACAGATACGCAGTATTTT.

The rearrangement links TRBV5-1 to TRBJ2-5, with 12 nucleotides matching TRBD2. J lost 5 bases, V lost 1 base, and 3 bases had no gene match. The germline V gene has CDR1 SGHRS and CDR2 YFSETQ. The length of the CDR3 is 15 residues. DNA for the CDR3: TGCGCCAGCAGCTTGTCGCTAGCGGGGGGGGAGACCCAGTACTTC. Residues: CASSLSLAGGETQYF.

The rearrangement uses TRBV18 and TRBJ1-4, with D unclear. The germline V gene encodes CDR1 KGHSH and CDR2 LQKENI. Trimming stripped 1 base from V and 8 bases from J, with 11 bases between. The length of the CDR3 is 14 residues. Here the CDR3 reads CASSPRAAREKLFF. In DNA form, the CDR3 reads TGTGCCAGCTCACCACGGGCAGCTAGGGAAAAACTGTTTTTT.

The chain is built from TRBV2 and TRBJ2-1; no clear D gene. V lost 2 bases to trimming and J lost 6 bases, with 5 bases between them. CDR3 length equals 12 residues. Germline CDR1 reads SNHLY; CDR2 reads FYNNEI. The CDR3: CASSERANEQFF. The CDR3 nucleotides read TGTGCCAGCAGTGAAAGGGCCAATGAGCAGTTCTTC.

This chain links TRBV30 with TRBJ1-3, with 7 bases matching TRBD1. CDR1 is GTSNPN, CDR2 SVGIG, per germline (reference sequence). The CDR3 is made up of 16 amino acids. The junction had 13 bases not matched to a gene; V was cut back by 4 bases and J by 4 bases. The CDR3 DNA is TGTGCCTGGAACCGCGGGACAGCCCGAGGGGGAAACACCATATATTTT. It translates to CAWNRGTARGGNTIYF. Complete variable domain (other parts from reference TRBV30 and TRBJ1-3): SQTIHQWPATLVQPVGSPLSLECTVEGTSNPNLYWYRQAAGRGLQLLFYSVGIGQISSEVPQNLSASRPQDRQFILSSKKLLLSDSGFYLCAWNRGTARGGNTIYFGEGSWLTVV.

This clone turned up a few times. J is TRBJ1-2 and V is TRBV7-2, with 7 bases identical to TRBD1. The CDR3 consists of 15 residues. Per the germline V gene, CDR1 is SGHTA and CDR2 is FQGNSA. Trimming at V came to 5 bases and at J to 4 bases, leaving 10 bases not matched to a gene. CDR3 sequence (DNA): TGTGCCAGCAGCACATACCTCAGGGGGGCCTATGGCTACACCTTC. Protein sequence: CASSTYLRGAYGYTF.

This chain uses TRBV19 with TRBJ2-5, with a possible D match to TRBD1 (5 bases). Germline assignment: CDR1 LNHDA and CDR2 SQIVND (reference sequence). Trimming left V 2 bases short and J 4 bases short, with 17 bases between. This CDR3 spans 16 amino acids. The CDR3 spells CASSITGALSGETQYF. In DNA, the CDR3 is TGTGCCAGTAGTATAACTGGGGCCCTCTCGGGAGAGACCCAGTACTTC.

The gene calls are TRBV6-6 and TRBJ2-2; D gene unclear. The CDR3 extends over 14 amino acids. V lost 6 bases and J 0 bases, leaving 8 bases between the germline ends. Looked up from germline, CDR1 is MNHNY and CDR2 is SVGAGI (reference sequence). The CDR3: CASRYNPNTGELFF. The DNA of the CDR3 is TGTGCCAGCAGATATAACCCGAACACCGGGGAGCTGTTTTTT.